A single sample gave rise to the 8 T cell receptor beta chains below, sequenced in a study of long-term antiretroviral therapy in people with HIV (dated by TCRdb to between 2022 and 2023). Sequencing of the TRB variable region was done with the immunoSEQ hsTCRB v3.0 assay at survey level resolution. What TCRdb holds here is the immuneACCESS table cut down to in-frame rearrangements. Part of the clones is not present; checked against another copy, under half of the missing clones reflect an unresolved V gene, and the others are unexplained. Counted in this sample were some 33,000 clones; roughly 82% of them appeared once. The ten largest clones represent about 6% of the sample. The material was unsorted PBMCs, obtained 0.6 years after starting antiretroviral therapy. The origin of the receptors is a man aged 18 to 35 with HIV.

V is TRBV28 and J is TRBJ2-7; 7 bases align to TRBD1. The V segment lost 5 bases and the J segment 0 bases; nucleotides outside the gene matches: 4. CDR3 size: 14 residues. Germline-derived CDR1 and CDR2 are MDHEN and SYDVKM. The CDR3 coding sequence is TGTGCCAGCAGTGGTGCAGGGGGCTCCTACGAGCAGTACTTC. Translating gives CASSGAGGSYEQYF.

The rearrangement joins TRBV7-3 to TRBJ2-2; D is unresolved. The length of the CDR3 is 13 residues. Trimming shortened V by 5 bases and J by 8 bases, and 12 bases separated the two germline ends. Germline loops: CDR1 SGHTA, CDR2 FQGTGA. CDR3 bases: TGTGCCAGCAGCCTTGACTGGACGGGGGAGCTGTTTTTT. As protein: CASSLDWTGELFF.

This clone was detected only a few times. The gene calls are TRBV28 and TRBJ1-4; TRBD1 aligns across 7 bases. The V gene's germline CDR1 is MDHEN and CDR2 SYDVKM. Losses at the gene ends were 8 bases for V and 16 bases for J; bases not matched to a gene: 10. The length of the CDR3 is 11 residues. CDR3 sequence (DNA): TGTGCCAGCGGACTCCGGGACAGAGAGTTTTTT. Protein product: CASGLRDREFF.

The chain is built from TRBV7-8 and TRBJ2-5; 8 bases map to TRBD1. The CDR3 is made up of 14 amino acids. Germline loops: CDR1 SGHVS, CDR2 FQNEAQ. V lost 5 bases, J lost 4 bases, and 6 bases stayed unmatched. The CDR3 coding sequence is TGTGCCAGCAGCCGAACGACAGGGGCAGAGACCCAGTACTTC. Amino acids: CASSRTTGAETQYF.

The CDR3 spells CASSQAGGVSGTRKNIQYF. DNA for the CDR3: TGCGCCAGCAGCCAAGCGGGCGGCGTCAGCGGAACAAGGAAAAACATTCAGTACTTC. This chain joins TRBV4-1 and TRBJ2-4; maybe TRBD2 (5 bases). V was shortened by 1 base and J by 4 bases, with 23 bases between the two germline ends. CDR3 length equals 19 residues. Per germline, CDR1 MGHRA and CDR2 YSYEKL.

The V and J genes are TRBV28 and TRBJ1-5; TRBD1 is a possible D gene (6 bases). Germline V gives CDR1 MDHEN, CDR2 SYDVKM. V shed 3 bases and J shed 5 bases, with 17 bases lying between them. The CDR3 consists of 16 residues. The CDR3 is CASSLWREGGDQPQHF. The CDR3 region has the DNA TGTGCCAGCAGTTTGTGGAGGGAGGGGGGTGATCAGCCCCAGCATTTT.

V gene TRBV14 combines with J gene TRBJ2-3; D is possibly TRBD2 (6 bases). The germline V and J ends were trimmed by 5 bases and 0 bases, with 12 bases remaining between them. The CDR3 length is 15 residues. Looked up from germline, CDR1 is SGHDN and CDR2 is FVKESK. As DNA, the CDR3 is TGTGCCAGCAGCGTCCGCGGGGCTAGCACAGATACGCAGTATTTT. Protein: CASSVRGASTDTQYF.

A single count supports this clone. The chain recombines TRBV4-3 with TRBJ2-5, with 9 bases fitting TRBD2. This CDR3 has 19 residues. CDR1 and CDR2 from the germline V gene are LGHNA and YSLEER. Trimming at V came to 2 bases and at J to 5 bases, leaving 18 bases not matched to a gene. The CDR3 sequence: CASSQYRASGEQWEETQYF. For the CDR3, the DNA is TGCGCCAGCAGCCAATATAGGGCTAGCGGGGAACAATGGGAGGAGACCCAGTACTTC.